This TCR beta chain was identified during a study of blood T cell repertoires in COVID-19. Overall study: COVID-19 samples collected from the United States, Italy and Spain covered acute and convalescent phases.

Generated by immunoSEQ multiplex PCR, the TCRdb table keeps only in-frame clones and is missing some. Here the sample spans around 78,000 clones, about 90% being singletons. With V trimmed by 6 bases and J by 6 bases, 4 bases remained unmatched. The CDR3 totals 13 residues. Per the germline V gene, CDR1 is SQVTM and CDR2 is ANQGSEA. The sample taken for sequencing was peripheral blood. The TCR originated in a human donor in a cohort sampled during active COVID-19. The chain is built from TRBV29-1 and TRBJ2-2, with 10 bases aligning to TRBD1. In DNA, the CDR3 is TGCAGCGTCAAGGGACAGGGGTCCGGGGAGCTGTTTTTT. Protein sequence: CSVKGQGSGELFF.